Presented here are 9 T cell receptor beta chains from one specimen sequenced in a study of cytotoxic CD8 clonotypes in ibrutinib-treated CLL. Clones were sequenced by immunoSEQ multiplex PCR, and TCRdb holds only the in-frame ones, with some missing. The sample shows around 70,000 clones, approximately 87% of them seen only once. The material sequenced was PBMCs, taken after 24 months of ibrutinib treatment. These receptors were taken from a human donor with chronic lymphocytic leukemia.

The genes are TRBV6-1 and TRBJ2-1; D is unresolved. Per the germline V gene, CDR1 is MNHNS and CDR2 is SASEGT. The CDR3 spans 12 residues. Trimming shortened V by 3 bases and J by 12 bases, and 12 bases separated the two germline ends. CDR3 nucleotide sequence: TGTGCCAGCAGTGACCCGGGCCCCATGCAGTTCTTC. Translating it yields CASSDPGPMQFF.

The sample holds one count of this clone. The chain joins TRBV15 to TRBJ1-1; 8 bases are a match to TRBD1. V lost 1 base to trimming and J lost 1 base; unmatched junction nucleotides: 5. The CDR3 extends over 16 amino acids. Germline V gives CDR1 LNHNV, CDR2 YYDKDF (reference sequence). The DNA of the CDR3 is TGTGCCACCAGCAGAGGTAGACAGGGGTGGAACACTGAAGCTTTCTTT. It is translated as CATSRGRQGWNTEAFF.

The chain couples TRBV9 to TRBJ1-3; perhaps TRBD1 as D (5 bases). Germline V gene data show CDR1 as SGDLS and CDR2 as YYNGEE. With 0 bases removed from V and 4 bases from J, the gap between germline ends came to 23 bases. This CDR3 is built from 19 residues. The CDR3 is CASSVGAEPGFGPGNTIYF. The CDR3 region has the DNA TGTGCCAGCAGCGTAGGTGCGGAACCAGGGTTCGGACCCGGAAACACCATATATTTT.

The CDR3 protein is CATSRATGASNQPQHF. CDR3 DNA sequence: TGTGCCACCAGCAGAGCAACAGGGGCTAGCAATCAGCCCCAGCATTTT. This chain joins TRBV15 and TRBJ1-5; 7 bases align to TRBD1. Germline CDR1 reads LNHNV; CDR2 reads YYDKDF (reference sequence). Losses at the gene ends were 1 base for V and 0 bases for J; bases not matched to a gene: 3. The CDR3 has 16 residues.

The chain recombines TRBV28 with TRBJ1-1; TRBD1 is a possible D gene (5 bases). Trimming removed 5 bases at V and 5 bases at J, with 18 bases between. Germline-derived CDR1 and CDR2 are MDHEN and SYDVKM. The CDR3 runs to 15 residues. The CDR3: CASSPGRGVGTEAFF. In DNA, the CDR3 is TGTGCCAGCAGTCCAGGTCGGGGGGTAGGGACTGAAGCTTTCTTT.

The rearrangement uses TRBV7-9 and TRBJ2-1; D is ambiguous. Looked up from germline, CDR1 is SEHNR and CDR2 is FQNEAQ (reference sequence). V lost 6 bases, J lost 0 bases, and 12 bases lay in between. The CDR3 covers 15 residues. The CDR3 protein is CASRSPSSSYNEQFF. The CDR3, as DNA: TGTGCCAGCAGGTCTCCGTCAAGCTCCTACAATGAGCAGTTCTTC.

CDR3 loop: CASSLVPGTSGRGNTGELFF. The CDR3 DNA follows: TGTGCCAGCAGTTTGGTCCCCGGGACTAGCGGGAGGGGAAACACCGGGGAGCTGTTTTTT. The chain is built from TRBV28 and TRBJ2-2; 16 nucleotides match TRBD2. CDR1 MDHEN and CDR2 SYDVKM come from the germline V gene. This CDR3 is 20 amino acids long. V shed 3 bases, J shed 2 bases, and the junction held 9 bases outside the gene matches. The full variable domain, completed using reference TRBV28 and TRBJ2-2, is DVKVTQSSRYLVKRTGEKVFLECVQDMDHENMFWYRQDPGLGLRLIYFSYDVKMKEKGDIPEGYSVSREKKERFSLILESASTNQTSMYLCASSLVPGTSGRGNTGELFFGEGSRLTVL.

This sequence joins TRBV6-6 and TRBJ1-3; D gene uncertain. CDR3 length: 16 residues. Deletions cut 0 bases from V and 2 bases from J, with 11 bases between. Per germline, CDR1 MNHNY and CDR2 SVGAGI (reference sequence). This CDR3 reads CASSYSRELTGNTIYF. In DNA form, the CDR3 reads TGTGCCAGCAGTTACTCACGGGAGCTTACTGGAAACACCATATATTTT.

The genes are TRBV29-1 and TRBJ2-1; no clear D gene. The CDR3 is 14 residues long. Germline V CDR1 and CDR2: SQVTM, ANQGSEA. The germline V and J ends were trimmed by 2 bases and 6 bases, with 14 bases remaining between them. CDR3 protein: CSVELSAATNEQFF. In DNA, the CDR3 is TGCAGCGTTGAACTATCCGCCGCAACCAATGAGCAGTTCTTC.